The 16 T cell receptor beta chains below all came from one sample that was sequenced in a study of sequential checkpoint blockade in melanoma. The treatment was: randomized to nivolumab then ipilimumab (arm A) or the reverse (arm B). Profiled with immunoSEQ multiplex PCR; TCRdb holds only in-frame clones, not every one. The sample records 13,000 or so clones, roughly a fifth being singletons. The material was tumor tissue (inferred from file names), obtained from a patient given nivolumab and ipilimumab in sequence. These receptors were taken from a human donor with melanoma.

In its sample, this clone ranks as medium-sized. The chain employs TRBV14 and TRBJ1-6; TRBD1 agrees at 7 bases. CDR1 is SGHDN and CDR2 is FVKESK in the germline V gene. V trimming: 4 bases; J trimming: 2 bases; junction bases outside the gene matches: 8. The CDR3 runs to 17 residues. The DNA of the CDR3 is TGTGCCAGCAGCCCTTACACAGGGGCCGCCTATAATTCACCCCTCCACTTT. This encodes CASSPYTGAAYNSPLHF.

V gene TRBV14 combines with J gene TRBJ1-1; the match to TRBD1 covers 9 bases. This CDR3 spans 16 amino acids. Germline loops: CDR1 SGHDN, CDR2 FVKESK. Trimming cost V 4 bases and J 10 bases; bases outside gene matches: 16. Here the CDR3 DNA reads TGTGCCAGCAGCCCCCTGGAGGACAGGGGCCCTTGGGGAGCTTTCTTT. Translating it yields CASSPLEDRGPWGAFF.

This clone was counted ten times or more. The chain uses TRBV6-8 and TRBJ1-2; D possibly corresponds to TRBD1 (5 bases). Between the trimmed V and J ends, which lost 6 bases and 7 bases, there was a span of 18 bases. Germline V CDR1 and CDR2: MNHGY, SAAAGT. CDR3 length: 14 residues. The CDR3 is CASRVGQVESGYTF. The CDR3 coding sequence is TGTGCCAGCAGGGTGGGGCAGGTAGAAAGTGGCTACACCTTC.

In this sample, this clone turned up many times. The CDR3 coding sequence is TGTGCCAGCAGCTTAGATTACTCTGGAAACACCATATATTTT. Its protein is CASSLDYSGNTIYF. The chain combines TRBV11-3 with TRBJ1-3; D is unresolved. Deletions cut 0 bases from V and 0 bases from J, with 3 bases between. Germline assignment: CDR1 SGHNT and CDR2 YENEEA. The CDR3 is 14 residues long.

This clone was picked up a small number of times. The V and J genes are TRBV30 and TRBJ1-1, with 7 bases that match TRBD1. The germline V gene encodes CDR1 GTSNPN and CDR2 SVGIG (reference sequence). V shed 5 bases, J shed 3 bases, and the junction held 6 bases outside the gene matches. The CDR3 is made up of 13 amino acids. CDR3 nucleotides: TGTGCCTGGGATCGACAGGGTCACACTGAAGCTTTCTTT. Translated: CAWDRQGHTEAFF. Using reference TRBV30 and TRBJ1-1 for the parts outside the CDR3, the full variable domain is SQTIHQWPATLVQPVGSPLSLECTVEGTSNPNLYWYRQAAGRGLQLLFYSVGIGQISSEVPQNLSASRPQDRQFILSSKKLLLSDSGFYLCAWDRQGHTEAFFGQGTRLTVV.

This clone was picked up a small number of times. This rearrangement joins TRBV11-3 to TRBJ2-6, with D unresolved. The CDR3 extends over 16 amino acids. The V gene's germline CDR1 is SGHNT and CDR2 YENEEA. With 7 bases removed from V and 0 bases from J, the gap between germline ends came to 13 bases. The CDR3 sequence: CASTHLVGSGANVLTF. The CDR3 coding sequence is TGTGCCAGCACCCACCTCGTAGGCTCTGGGGCCAACGTCCTGACTTTC.

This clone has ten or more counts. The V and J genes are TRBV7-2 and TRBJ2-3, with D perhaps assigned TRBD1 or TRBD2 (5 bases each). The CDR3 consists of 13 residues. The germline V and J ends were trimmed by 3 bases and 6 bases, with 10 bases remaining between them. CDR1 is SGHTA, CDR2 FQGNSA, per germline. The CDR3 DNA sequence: TGTGCCAGCAGCTTCGGGGCCGTCGATACGCAGTATTTT. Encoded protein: CASSFGAVDTQYF.

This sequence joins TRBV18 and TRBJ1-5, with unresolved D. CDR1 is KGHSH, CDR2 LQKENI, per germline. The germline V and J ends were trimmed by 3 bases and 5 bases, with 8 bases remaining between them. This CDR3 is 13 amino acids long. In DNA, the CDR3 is TGTGCCAGCTCACCCCAAGAGGATCAGCCCCAGCATTTT. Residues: CASSPQEDQPQHF.

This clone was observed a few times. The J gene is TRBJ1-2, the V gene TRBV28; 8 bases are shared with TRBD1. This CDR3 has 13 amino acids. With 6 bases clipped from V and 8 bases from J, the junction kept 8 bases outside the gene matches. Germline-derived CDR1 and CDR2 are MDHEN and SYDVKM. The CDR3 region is CASSYGQGRGYTF. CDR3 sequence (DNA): TGTGCCAGCAGCTACGGACAGGGTAGAGGCTACACCTTC.

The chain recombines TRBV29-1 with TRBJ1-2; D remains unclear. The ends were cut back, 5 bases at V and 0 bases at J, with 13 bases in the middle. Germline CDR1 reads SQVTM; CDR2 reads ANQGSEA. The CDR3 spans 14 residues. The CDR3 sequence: CSVTDTGSNYGYTF. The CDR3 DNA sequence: TGCAGCGTTACAGACACCGGCTCTAACTATGGCTACACCTTC.

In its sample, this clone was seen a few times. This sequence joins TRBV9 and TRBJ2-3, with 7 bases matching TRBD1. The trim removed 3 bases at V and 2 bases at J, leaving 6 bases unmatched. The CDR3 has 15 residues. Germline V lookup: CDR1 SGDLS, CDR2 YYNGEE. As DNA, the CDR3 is TGTGCCAGCAGCGCCCGGACAGGAGACACAGATACGCAGTATTTT. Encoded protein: CASSARTGDTDTQYF.

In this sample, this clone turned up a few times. CDR3 in amino acids: CASSQDLNRVDGYTF. The CDR3, as DNA: TGCGCCAGCAGCCAAGATCTTAACAGGGTGGATGGCTACACCTTC. This rearrangement joins TRBV4-1 to TRBJ1-2; the D gene is possibly TRBD1 (6 bases). V lost 0 bases to trimming and J lost 6 bases, with 14 bases between them. The CDR3 is 15 amino acids. In germline, CDR1 is MGHRA, CDR2 YSYEKL.

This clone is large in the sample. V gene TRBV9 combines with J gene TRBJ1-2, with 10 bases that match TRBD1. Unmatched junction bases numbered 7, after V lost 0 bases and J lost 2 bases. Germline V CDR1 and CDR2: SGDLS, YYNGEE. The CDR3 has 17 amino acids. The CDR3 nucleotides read TGTGCCAGCAGCGTAGGGGACAGGGGTCCGTCGAACTATGGCTACACCTTC. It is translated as CASSVGDRGPSNYGYTF.

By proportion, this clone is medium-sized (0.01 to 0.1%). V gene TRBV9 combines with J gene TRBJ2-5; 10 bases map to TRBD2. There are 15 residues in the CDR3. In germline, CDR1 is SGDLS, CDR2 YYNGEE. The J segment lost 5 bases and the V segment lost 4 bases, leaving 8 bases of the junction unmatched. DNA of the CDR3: TGTGCCAGCAGCCCAAGCGGGGGGGCCGGCGAGACCCAGTACTTC. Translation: CASSPSGGAGETQYF.

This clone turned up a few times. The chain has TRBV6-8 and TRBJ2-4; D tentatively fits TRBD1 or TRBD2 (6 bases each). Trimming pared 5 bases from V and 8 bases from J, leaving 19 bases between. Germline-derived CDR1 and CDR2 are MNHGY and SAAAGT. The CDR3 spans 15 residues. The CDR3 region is CASSGGQAGEDIQYF. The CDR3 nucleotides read TGTGCCAGCAGTGGGGGGCAGGCCGGGGAAGACATTCAGTACTTC.

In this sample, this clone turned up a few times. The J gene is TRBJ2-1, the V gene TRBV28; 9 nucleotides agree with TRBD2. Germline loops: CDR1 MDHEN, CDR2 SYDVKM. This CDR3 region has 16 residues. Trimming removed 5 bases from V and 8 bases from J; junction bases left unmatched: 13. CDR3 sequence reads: CASSALAGVGFDEQFF. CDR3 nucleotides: TGTGCCAGCAGTGCGTTAGCGGGAGTGGGCTTCGATGAGCAGTTCTTC. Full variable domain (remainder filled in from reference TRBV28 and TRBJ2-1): DVKVTQSSRYLVKRTGEKVFLECVQDMDHENMFWYRQDPGLGLRLIYFSYDVKMKEKGDIPEGYSVSREKKERFSLILESASTNQTSMYLCASSALAGVGFDEQFFGPGTRLTVL.